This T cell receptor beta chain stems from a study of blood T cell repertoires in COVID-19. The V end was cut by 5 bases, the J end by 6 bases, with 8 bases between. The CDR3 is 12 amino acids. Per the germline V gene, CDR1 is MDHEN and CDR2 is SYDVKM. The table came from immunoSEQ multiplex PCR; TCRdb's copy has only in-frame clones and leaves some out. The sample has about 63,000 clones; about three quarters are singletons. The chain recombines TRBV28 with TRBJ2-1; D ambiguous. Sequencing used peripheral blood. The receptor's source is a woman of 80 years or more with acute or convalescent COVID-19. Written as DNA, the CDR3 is TGTGCCAGCAGTACCTCGGGCAATGAGCAGTTCTTC. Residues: CASSTSGNEQFF.